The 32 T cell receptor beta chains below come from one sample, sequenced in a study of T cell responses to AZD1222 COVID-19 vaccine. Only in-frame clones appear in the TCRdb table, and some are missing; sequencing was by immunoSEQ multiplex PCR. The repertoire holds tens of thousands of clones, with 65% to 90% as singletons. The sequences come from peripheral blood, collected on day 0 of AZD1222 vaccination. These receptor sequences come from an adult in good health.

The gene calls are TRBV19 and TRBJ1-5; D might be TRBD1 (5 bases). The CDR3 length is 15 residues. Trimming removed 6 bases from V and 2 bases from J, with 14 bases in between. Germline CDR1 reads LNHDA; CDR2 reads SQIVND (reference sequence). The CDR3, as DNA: TGTGCCAGTAGGGTATCGACCAGGGGCAATCAGCCCCAGCATTTT. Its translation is CASRVSTRGNQPQHF.

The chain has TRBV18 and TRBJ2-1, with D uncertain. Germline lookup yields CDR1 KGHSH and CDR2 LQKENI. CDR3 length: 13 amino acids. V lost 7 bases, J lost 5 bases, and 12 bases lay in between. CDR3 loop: CASFGLLDNEQFF. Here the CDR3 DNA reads TGTGCCAGCTTTGGCTTGTTGGACAATGAGCAGTTCTTC.

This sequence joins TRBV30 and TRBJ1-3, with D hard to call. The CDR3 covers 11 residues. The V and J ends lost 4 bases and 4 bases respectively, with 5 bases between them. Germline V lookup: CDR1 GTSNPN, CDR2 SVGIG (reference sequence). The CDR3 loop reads CAWNSGNTIYF. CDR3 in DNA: TGTGCCTGGAACTCGGGAAACACCATATATTTT.

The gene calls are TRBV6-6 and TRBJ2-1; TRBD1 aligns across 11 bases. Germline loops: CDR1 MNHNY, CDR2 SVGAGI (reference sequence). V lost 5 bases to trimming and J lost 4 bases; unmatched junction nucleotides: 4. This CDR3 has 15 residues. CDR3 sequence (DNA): TGTGCCAGCAGTGCAGGGACAGGGGGTTACAATGAGCAGTTCTTC. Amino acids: CASSAGTGGYNEQFF.

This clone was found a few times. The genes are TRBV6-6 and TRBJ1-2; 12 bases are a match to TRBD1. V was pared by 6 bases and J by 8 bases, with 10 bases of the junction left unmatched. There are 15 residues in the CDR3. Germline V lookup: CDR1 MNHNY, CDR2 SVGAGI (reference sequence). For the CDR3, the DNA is TGTGCCAGCAGCCGTGGGACAGGGGGCTGGCTGGGCTACACCTTC. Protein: CASSRGTGGWLGYTF.

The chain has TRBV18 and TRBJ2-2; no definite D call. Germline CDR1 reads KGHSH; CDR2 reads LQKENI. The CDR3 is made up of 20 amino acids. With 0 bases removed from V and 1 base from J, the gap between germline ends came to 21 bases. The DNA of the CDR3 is TGTGCCAGCTCACCACCGGCAGGCACCTCCCGAAGGGTGAACACCGGGGAGCTGTTTTTT. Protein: CASSPPAGTSRRVNTGELFF.

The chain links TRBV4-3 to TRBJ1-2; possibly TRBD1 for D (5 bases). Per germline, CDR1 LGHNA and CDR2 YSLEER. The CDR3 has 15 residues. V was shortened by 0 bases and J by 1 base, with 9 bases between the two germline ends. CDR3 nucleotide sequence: TGCGCCAGCAGCCAAGATTCAGGGATTAACTATGGCTACACCTTC. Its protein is CASSQDSGINYGYTF.

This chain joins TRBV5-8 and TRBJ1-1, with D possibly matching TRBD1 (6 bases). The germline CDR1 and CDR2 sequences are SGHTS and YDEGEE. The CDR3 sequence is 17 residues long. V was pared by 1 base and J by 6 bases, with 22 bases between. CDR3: CASSLTAGRGFLAEAFF. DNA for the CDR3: TGTGCCAGCAGCTTGACGGCAGGGAGGGGGTTTCTGGCTGAAGCTTTCTTT.

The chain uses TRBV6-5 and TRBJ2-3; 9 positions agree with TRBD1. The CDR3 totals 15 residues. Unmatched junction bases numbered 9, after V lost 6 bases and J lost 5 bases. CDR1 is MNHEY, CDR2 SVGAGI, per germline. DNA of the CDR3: TGTGCCAGCAGGACCGGGACAGGGTTCTTAGATACGCAGTATTTT. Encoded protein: CASRTGTGFLDTQYF.

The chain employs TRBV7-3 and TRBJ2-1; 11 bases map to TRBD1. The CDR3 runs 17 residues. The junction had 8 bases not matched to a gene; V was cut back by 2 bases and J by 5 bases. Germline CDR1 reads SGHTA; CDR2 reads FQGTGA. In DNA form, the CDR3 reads TGTGCCAGCAGCTTATCGCTGGGACAGGGGGTAAACAATGAGCAGTTCTTC. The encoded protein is CASSLSLGQGVNNEQFF. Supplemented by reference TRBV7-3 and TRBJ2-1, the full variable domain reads GAGVSQTPSNKVTEKGKYVELRCDPISGHTALYWYRQSLGQGPEFLIYFQGTGAADDSGLPNDRFFAVRPEGSVSTLKIQRTERGDSAVYLCASSLSLGQGVNNEQFFGPGTRLTVL.

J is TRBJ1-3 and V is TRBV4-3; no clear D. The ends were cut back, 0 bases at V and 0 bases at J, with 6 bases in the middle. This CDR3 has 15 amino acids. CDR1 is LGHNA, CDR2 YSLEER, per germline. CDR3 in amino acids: CASSQDRSSGNTIYF. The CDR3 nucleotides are TGCGCCAGCAGCCAAGATAGGAGCTCTGGAAACACCATATATTTT.

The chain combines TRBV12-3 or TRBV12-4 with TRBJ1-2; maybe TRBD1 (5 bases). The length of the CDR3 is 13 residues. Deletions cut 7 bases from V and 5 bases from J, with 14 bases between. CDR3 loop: CASTRDVLYGYTF. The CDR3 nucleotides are TGTGCCAGCACCCGGGACGTACTTTATGGCTACACCTTC.

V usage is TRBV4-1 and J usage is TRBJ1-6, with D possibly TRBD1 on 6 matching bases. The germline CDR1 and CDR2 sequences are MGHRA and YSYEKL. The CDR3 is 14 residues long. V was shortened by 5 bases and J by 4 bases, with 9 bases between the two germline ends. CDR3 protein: CASSETGYNSPLHF. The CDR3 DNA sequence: TGCGCCAGCAGCGAGACAGGATATAATTCACCCCTCCACTTT.

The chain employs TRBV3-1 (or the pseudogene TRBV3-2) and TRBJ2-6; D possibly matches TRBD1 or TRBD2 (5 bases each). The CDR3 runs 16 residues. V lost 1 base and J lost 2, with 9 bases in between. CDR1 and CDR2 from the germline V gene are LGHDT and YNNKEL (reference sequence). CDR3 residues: CASSQGGVPGANVLTF. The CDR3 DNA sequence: TGTGCCAGCAGCCAAGGAGGGGTACCTGGGGCCAACGTCCTGACTTTC.

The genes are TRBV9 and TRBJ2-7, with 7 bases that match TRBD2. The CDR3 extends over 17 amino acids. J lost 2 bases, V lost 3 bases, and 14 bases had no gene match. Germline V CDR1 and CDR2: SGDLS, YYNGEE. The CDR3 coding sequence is TGTGCCAGCAGCGCCTCAACCCGGGGAGCGGGACCCTACGAGCAGTACTTC. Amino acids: CASSASTRGAGPYEQYF.

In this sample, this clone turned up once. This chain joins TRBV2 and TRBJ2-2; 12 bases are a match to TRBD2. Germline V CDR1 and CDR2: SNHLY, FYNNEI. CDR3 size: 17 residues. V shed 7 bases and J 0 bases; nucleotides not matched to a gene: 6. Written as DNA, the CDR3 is TGTGCCAGCAACCCGGCTAGCGGGGGGGCGAACACCGGGGAGCTGTTTTTT. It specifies CASNPASGGANTGELFF.

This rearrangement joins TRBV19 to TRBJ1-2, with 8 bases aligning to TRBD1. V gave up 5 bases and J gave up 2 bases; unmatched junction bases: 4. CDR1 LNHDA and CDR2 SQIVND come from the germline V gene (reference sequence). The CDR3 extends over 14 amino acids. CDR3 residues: CASSSGQANYGYTF. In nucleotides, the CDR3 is TGTGCCAGTAGTTCGGGACAGGCCAACTATGGCTACACCTTC.

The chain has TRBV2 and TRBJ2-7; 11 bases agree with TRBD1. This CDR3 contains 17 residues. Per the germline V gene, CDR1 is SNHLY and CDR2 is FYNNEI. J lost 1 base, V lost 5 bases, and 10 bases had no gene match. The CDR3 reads CASSQQRTGGTSYEQYF. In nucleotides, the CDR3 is TGTGCCAGCAGTCAACAAAGGACAGGGGGCACGTCCTACGAGCAGTACTTC.

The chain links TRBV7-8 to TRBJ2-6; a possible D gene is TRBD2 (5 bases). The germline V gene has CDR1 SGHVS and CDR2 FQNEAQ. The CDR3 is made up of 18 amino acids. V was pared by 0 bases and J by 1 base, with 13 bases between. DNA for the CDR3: TGTGCCAGCAGCTTAGCGTTCCTGAGGGAGTCTGGGGCCAACGTCCTGACTTTC. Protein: CASSLAFLRESGANVLTF.

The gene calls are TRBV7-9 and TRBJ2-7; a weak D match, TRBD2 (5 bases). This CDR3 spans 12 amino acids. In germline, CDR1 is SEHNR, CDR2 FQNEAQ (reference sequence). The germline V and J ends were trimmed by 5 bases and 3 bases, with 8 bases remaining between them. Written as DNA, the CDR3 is TGTGCCAGCAGCCGACGGGACTACGAGCAGTACTTC. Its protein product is CASSRRDYEQYF. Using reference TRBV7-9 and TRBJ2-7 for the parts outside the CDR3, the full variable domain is DTGVSQNPRHKITKRGQNVTFRCDPISEHNRLYWYRQTLGQGPEFLTYFQNEAQLEKSRLLSDRFSAERPKGSFSTLEIQRTEQGDSAMYLCASSRRDYEQYFGPGTRLTVT.

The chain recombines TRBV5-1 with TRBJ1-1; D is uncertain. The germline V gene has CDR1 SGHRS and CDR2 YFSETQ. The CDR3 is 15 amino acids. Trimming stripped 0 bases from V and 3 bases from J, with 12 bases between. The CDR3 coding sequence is TGCGCCAGCAGCTTGGTTCCGGGAGCGGACACTGAAGCTTTCTTT. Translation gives CASSLVPGADTEAFF.

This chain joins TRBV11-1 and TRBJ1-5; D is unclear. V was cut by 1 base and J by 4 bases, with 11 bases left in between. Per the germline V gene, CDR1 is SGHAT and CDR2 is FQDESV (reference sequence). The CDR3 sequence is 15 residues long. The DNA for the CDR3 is TGTGCCAGCAGCTTAGGACCGGGAGGAAATCAGCCCCAGCATTTT. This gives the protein CASSLGPGGNQPQHF. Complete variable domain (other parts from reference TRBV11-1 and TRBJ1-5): EAEVAQSPRYKITEKSQAVAFWCDPISGHATLYWYRQILGQGPELLVQFQDESVVDDSQLPKDRFSAERLKGVDSTLKIQPAELGDSAMYLCASSLGPGGNQPQHFGDGTRLSIL.

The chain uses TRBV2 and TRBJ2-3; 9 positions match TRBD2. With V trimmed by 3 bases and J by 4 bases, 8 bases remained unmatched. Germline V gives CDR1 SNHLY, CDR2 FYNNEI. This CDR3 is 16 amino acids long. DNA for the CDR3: TGTGCCAGCAGTGATTTAGGTAGCGGGGGTGCAGATACGCAGTATTTT. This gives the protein CASSDLGSGGADTQYF.

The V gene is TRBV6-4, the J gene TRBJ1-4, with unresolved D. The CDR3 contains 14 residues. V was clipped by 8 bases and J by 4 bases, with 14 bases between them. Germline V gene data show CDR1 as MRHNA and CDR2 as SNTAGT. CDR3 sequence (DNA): TGTGCCAGCTACCTAGGGTGTGATAATGAAAAACTGTTTTTT. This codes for CASYLGCDNEKLFF.

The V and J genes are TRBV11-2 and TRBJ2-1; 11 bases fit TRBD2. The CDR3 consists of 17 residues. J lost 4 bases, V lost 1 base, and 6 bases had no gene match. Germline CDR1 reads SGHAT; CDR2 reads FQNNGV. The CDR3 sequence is CASSLGILAGGYNEQFF. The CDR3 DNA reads TGTGCCAGCAGCTTAGGGATCCTAGCGGGGGGATACAATGAGCAGTTCTTC.

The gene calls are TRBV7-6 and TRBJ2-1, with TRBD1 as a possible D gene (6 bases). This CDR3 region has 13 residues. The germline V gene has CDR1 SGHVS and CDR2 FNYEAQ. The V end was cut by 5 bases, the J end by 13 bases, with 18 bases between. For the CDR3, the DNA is TGTGCCAGCAGCCTACAGGGACCAGACTCCCAGTTCTTC. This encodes CASSLQGPDSQFF.

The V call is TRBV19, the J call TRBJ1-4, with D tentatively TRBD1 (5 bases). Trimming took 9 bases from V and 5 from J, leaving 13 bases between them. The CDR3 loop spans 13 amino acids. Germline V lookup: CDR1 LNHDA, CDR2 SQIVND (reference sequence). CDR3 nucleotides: TGTGCCAGCCTTGACAGAAACAATGAAAAACTGTTTTTT. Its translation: CASLDRNNEKLFF.

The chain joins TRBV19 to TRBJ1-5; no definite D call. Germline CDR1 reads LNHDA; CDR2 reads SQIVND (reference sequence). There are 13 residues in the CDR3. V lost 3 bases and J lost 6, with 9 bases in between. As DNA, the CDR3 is TGTGCCAGTAGTATCATCAATTTTCAGCCCCAGCATTTT. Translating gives CASSIINFQPQHF.

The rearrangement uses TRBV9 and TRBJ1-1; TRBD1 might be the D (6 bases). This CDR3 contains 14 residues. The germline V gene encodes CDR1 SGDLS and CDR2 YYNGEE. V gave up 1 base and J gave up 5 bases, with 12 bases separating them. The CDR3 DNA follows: TGTGCCAGCAGCGTATCACCGCAGGGGACTGAAGCTTTCTTT. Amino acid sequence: CASSVSPQGTEAFF.

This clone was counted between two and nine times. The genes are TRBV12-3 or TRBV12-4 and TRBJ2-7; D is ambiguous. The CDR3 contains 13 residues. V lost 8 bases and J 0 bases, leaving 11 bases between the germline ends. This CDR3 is CASGRGSSYEQYF. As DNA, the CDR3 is TGTGCCAGCGGGCGCGGAAGCTCCTACGAGCAGTACTTC.

CDR3 protein: CAWSFQQNYGYTF. The CDR3 region has the DNA TGTGCCTGGAGTTTTCAGCAAAACTATGGCTACACCTTC. The V call is TRBV30, the J call TRBJ1-2; D unresolved. Trimming took off 2 bases at V and 2 bases at J, with 9 bases between the two ends. The CDR3 is 13 amino acids. Per germline, CDR1 GTSNPN and CDR2 SVGIG (reference sequence).

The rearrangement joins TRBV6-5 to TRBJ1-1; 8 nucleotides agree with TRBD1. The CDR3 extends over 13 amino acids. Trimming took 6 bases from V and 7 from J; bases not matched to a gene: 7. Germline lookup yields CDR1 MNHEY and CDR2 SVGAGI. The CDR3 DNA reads TGTGCCAGCAGAGCGGGACAGGTCTATGAAGCTTTCTTT. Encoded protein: CASRAGQVYEAFF.